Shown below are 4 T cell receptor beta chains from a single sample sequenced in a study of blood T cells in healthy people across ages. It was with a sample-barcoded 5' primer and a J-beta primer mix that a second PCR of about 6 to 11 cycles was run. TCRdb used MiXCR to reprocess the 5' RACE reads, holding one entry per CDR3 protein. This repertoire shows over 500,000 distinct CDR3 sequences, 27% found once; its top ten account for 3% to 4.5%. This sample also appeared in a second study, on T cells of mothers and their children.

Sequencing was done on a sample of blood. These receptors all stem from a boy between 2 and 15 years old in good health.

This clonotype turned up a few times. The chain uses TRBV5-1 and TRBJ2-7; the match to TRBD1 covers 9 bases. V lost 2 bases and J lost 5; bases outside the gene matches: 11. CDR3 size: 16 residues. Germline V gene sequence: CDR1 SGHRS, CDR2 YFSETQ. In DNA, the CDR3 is TGCGCCAGCAGCTTTTCCGGGACAGGGTCGGTAAACGAGCAGTACTTC. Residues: CASSFSGTGSVNEQYF.

CDR3 loop: CASSQDGSGGTDTQYF. The CDR3 DNA reads TGCGCCAGCAGCCAAGATGGTAGCGGGGGAACAGATACGCAGTATTTT. The chain joins TRBV4-1 to TRBJ2-3; 9 bases agree with TRBD2. V lost 0 bases to trimming and J lost 3 bases; unmatched junction nucleotides: 4. In germline, CDR1 is MGHRA, CDR2 YSYEKL. This CDR3 contains 16 residues.

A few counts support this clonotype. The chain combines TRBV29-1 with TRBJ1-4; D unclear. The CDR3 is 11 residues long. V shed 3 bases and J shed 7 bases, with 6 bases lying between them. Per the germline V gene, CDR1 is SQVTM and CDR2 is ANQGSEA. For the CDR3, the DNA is TGCAGCGTTGATGACGGTGAAAAACTGTTTTTT. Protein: CSVDDGEKLFF.

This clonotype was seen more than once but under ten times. CDR3 sequence reads: CASSSQVNYGYTF. The CDR3 bases are TGTGCCAGCAGTTCCCAGGTGAACTATGGCTACACCTTC. J is TRBJ1-2 and V is TRBV27; D unresolved. Germline V lookup: CDR1 MNHEY, CDR2 SMNVEV (reference sequence). This CDR3 is 13 amino acids long. V lost 4 bases and J 2 bases, leaving 8 bases between the germline ends.